These 25 T cell receptor beta chains originate from one sample sequenced in a study of blood T cell repertoires in COVID-19. Clones were read by immunoSEQ multiplex PCR, and TCRdb kept only the in-frame ones, dropping some. The sample includes roughly 110,000 clones, 84% of them seen just once. The sequencing input was peripheral blood. The receptors were gathered from a human donor in a cohort sampled during active COVID-19.

CDR3 amino acids: CASSLVDRGTETGELFF. Written as DNA, the CDR3 is TGTGCCAGCAGCTTAGTGGACAGGGGGACGGAAACCGGGGAGCTGTTTTTT. The chain couples TRBV7-2 to TRBJ2-2, with 10 bases lining up with TRBD1. This CDR3 is 17 amino acids long. Germline CDR1 and CDR2: SGHTA and FQGNSA. Trimming cost V 1 base and J 5 bases; bases outside gene matches: 7.

This CDR3 reads CASTGTGYTGELFF. The CDR3 region has the DNA TGTGCCAGTACCGGGACAGGGTACACCGGGGAGCTGTTTTTT. This rearrangement joins TRBV14 to TRBJ2-2; 9 nucleotides agree with TRBD1. V gave up 9 bases and J gave up 3 bases; unmatched junction bases: 5. The germline V gene has CDR1 SGHDN and CDR2 FVKESK. The CDR3 runs 14 residues.

A single count supports this clone. This chain links TRBV2 with TRBJ2-3; 8 bases agree with TRBD2. Losses at the gene ends were 4 bases for V and 2 bases for J; bases not matched to a gene: 8. This CDR3 has 16 amino acids. The germline CDR1 and CDR2 sequences are SNHLY and FYNNEI. For the CDR3, the DNA is TGTGCCAGCAGTGCCATGGGCGGGAGGACCACAGATACGCAGTATTTT. Translating it yields CASSAMGGRTTDTQYF.

The chain has TRBV6-2 or TRBV6-3 and TRBJ2-7; the match to TRBD1 covers 9 bases. V gave up 2 bases and J gave up 5 bases; unmatched junction bases: 10. This CDR3 comprises 16 residues. Germline CDR1 MNHEY, CDR2 SVGEGT. The CDR3 DNA follows: TGTGCCAGCAGTTACCCCCCGGGACAGGGTTCCCACGAGCAGTACTTC. Protein sequence: CASSYPPGQGSHEQYF.

This rearrangement joins TRBV7-2 to TRBJ1-1; tentative D call: TRBD1 (5 bases). The V end lost 6 bases, the J end lost 6 bases, and 17 bases lay between the germline ends. Germline assignment: CDR1 SGHTA and CDR2 FQGNSA. The CDR3 runs to 14 residues. The CDR3 reads CASRTTAREAEAFF. DNA for the CDR3: TGTGCCAGCAGGACGACCGCCAGGGAGGCTGAAGCTTTCTTT.

Comment on this clone: The same CDR3 is also encoded by other DNA sequences in this sample. This chain uses TRBV5-1 with TRBJ1-6; D not certain. The CDR3 length is 16 residues. Trimming removed 0 bases at V and 0 bases at J, with 7 bases between. CDR1 SGHRS and CDR2 YFSETQ come from the germline V gene. The CDR3 protein is CASSLGDSSYNSPLHF. The CDR3, as DNA: TGCGCCAGCAGCTTGGGCGATAGCTCCTATAATTCACCCCTCCACTTT.

The chain employs TRBV7-8 and TRBJ1-2; D may be TRBD1 (6 bases). Germline V gene lookup returns CDR1 SGHVS and CDR2 FQNEAQ. Trimming took 4 bases from V and 8 from J, leaving 17 bases between them. The CDR3 contains 14 residues. This CDR3 is CASSSRSGQDGYTF. DNA of the CDR3: TGTGCCAGCAGCTCCCGATCGGGACAAGACGGCTACACCTTC.

The chain combines TRBV7-2 with TRBJ1-2, with D hard to call. V lost 5 bases and J lost 6, with 22 bases in between. The CDR3 spans 16 residues. Germline V CDR1 and CDR2: SGHTA, FQGNSA. CDR3 sequence reads: CASSPARPGNIDGYTF. The CDR3 nucleotides read TGTGCCAGCAGCCCCGCACGCCCAGGAAACATAGATGGCTACACCTTC.

The chain recombines TRBV18 with TRBJ1-3, with TRBD1 identical over 9 bases. Germline CDR1 and CDR2: KGHSH and LQKENI. The CDR3 totals 15 residues. Trimming took 1 base from V and 5 from J; bases not matched to a gene: 3. The CDR3 is CASSPRDRARNTIYF. The DNA of the CDR3 is TGTGCCAGCTCACCACGGGACAGGGCGAGAAACACCATATATTTT.

In this sample, this clone turned up a few times. The V call is TRBV19, the J call TRBJ2-7; D may be TRBD1 (5 bases). CDR1 and CDR2 (germline): LNHDA, SQIVND (reference sequence). The CDR3 loop spans 14 amino acids. The V gene lost 5 bases and the J gene lost 1 base, with 12 bases spanning the gap. CDR3 sequence: CASSAAHRSYEQYF. CDR3 nucleotides: TGTGCCAGTAGTGCAGCCCACAGGTCCTACGAGCAGTACTTC.

Ten or more counts support this clone. The chain carries TRBV6-2 or TRBV6-3 and TRBJ2-3; 10 bases are shared with TRBD2. Germline V gives CDR1 MNHEY, CDR2 SVGEGT. V shed 0 bases and J 4 bases; nucleotides not matched to a gene: 4. CDR3 size: 16 residues. The DNA of the CDR3 is TGTGCCAGCAGTTACTCGGTAGCGGGAGGCCCAGATACGCAGTATTTT. This gives the protein CASSYSVAGGPDTQYF.

The genes are TRBV29-1 and TRBJ2-3; 7 nucleotides align to TRBD1. This CDR3 contains 15 residues. CDR1 and CDR2 (germline): SQVTM, ANQGSEA. With V trimmed by 1 base and J by 1 base, 5 bases remained unmatched. The CDR3 DNA is TGCAGCGTTGAAGTACAGGGGATTGGCACAGATACGCAGTATTTT. Translating gives CSVEVQGIGTDTQYF.

The V call is TRBV9, the J call TRBJ1-1, with D perhaps TRBD1 (6 bases). Germline V CDR1 and CDR2: SGDLS, YYNGEE. The CDR3 runs to 17 residues. With 0 bases removed from V and 4 bases from J, the gap between germline ends came to 19 bases. The CDR3: CASSVVPLQGGSTEAFF. The CDR3 DNA reads TGTGCCAGCAGCGTAGTCCCTCTACAGGGAGGGAGCACTGAAGCTTTCTTT.

The chain links TRBV5-1 to TRBJ2-7; 8 bases are shared with TRBD2. The CDR3 runs 16 residues. Germline-derived CDR1 and CDR2 are SGHRS and YFSETQ. V gave up 0 bases and J gave up 4 bases; unmatched junction bases: 9. The CDR3 bases are TGCGCCAGCAGCTTGGGGGGACTAGGGACCGGTTACGAGCAGTACTTC. Translation gives CASSLGGLGTGYEQYF.

V is TRBV6-2 or TRBV6-3 and J is TRBJ1-4; tentatively, D is TRBD1 (5 bases). Germline assignment: CDR1 MNHEY and CDR2 SVGEGT. This CDR3 has 13 amino acids. With 4 bases removed from V and 8 bases from J, the gap between germline ends came to 11 bases. Here the CDR3 reads CASSFLGGEKLFF. The CDR3 DNA sequence: TGTGCCAGCAGTTTCCTTGGGGGGGAAAAACTGTTTTTT.

The chain uses TRBV6-5 and TRBJ2-7; D remains unclear. V dropped 7 bases and J dropped 3 bases, with 16 bases sitting between them. The CDR3 has 14 amino acids. Germline CDR1 reads MNHEY; CDR2 reads SVGAGI. CDR3 protein: CASTPDTGSYEQYF. Here the CDR3 DNA reads TGTGCCAGCACCCCCGACACTGGCAGCTACGAGCAGTACTTC.

This sequence joins TRBV3-1 (or the pseudogene TRBV3-2) and TRBJ2-7, with 14 bases aligning to TRBD2. Germline CDR1 and CDR2: LGHDT and YNNKEL (reference sequence). CDR3 length: 13 amino acids. The CDR3 is CASSPGTSGSTLV. In DNA, the CDR3 is TGTGCCAGCAGCCCGGGGACTAGCGGGAGTACTTTGGTC.

The chain links TRBV4-2 to TRBJ1-4; D not certain. Germline lookup yields CDR1 LGHNA and CDR2 YNFKEQ. V was shortened by 0 bases and J by 8 bases, with 13 bases between the two germline ends. There are 15 residues in the CDR3. CDR3 DNA: TGTGCCAGCAGCCAAGATACAGCGGAGGGCGAAAAACTGTTTTTT. Amino acid sequence: CASSQDTAEGEKLFF.

V is TRBV20-1 and J is TRBJ2-3, with TRBD2 matching over 12 bases. The ends lost 3 bases at V and 1 base at J; junction bases unmatched: 5. Germline CDR1 and CDR2: DFQATT and SNEGSKA (reference sequence). This CDR3 has 16 amino acids. The DNA for the CDR3 is TGCAGTGCTAGTTCCCTAGCGGGAGGGGGCACAGATACGCAGTATTTT. It yields the protein CSASSLAGGGTDTQYF.

V is TRBV5-1 and J is TRBJ1-2, with 8 bases lining up with TRBD1. From germline, CDR1 is SGHRS and CDR2 YFSETQ. The V gene end was trimmed by 6 bases and the J gene end by 8 bases; junction bases not matched to a gene: 9. The CDR3 has 13 amino acids. The CDR3, as DNA: TGCGCCAGCAACCCGACAGGGGAGTCGGGCTACACCTTC. This encodes CASNPTGESGYTF.

The V call is TRBV5-1, the J call TRBJ2-1, with D possibly TRBD2 on 6 matching bases. V lost 7 bases, J lost 2 bases, and 13 bases lay in between. Germline V lookup: CDR1 SGHRS, CDR2 YFSETQ. CDR3 size: 14 residues. The chain's CDR3 is CASAGLATYNEQFF. CDR3 DNA sequence: TGCGCCAGCGCTGGTCTAGCGACCTACAATGAGCAGTTCTTC.

The V gene is TRBV6-2 or TRBV6-3, the J gene TRBJ2-7; TRBD2 matches at 7 bases. The CDR3 length is 17 residues. The germline CDR1 and CDR2 sequences are MNHEY and SVGEGT. J lost 0 bases, V lost 6 bases, and 14 bases had no gene match. The chain's CDR3 is CASSPGLLLSSSYEQYF. In DNA form, the CDR3 reads TGTGCCAGCAGCCCGGGACTACTTCTTTCATCCTCCTACGAGCAGTACTTC.

J is TRBJ1-1 and V is TRBV18, with a weak D call TRBD1 (6 bases). CDR3 length equals 13 residues. Germline CDR1 is KGHSH and CDR2 is LQKENI. The ends were cut back, 5 bases at V and 6 bases at J, with 13 bases in the middle. CDR3 nucleotides: TGTGCCAGCTCATCAGACAGGACCTCTGAAGCTTTCTTT. It specifies CASSSDRTSEAFF.

V gene TRBV7-2 combines with J gene TRBJ2-7, with a weak D call TRBD1 (5 bases). From germline, CDR1 is SGHTA and CDR2 FQGNSA. This CDR3 contains 15 residues. Trimming took 0 bases from V and 0 from J, leaving 9 bases between them. CDR3 sequence reads: CASSLAGVTSYEQYF. The CDR3 DNA reads TGTGCCAGCAGCTTAGCAGGGGTCACCTCCTACGAGCAGTACTTC.

V gene TRBV9 combines with J gene TRBJ1-6; 8 positions agree with TRBD1. With 7 bases clipped from V and 7 bases from J, the junction kept 4 bases outside the gene matches. Germline CDR1 SGDLS, CDR2 YYNGEE. The CDR3 spans 13 residues. The CDR3 reads CASGDRPNSPLHF. The CDR3 region has the DNA TGTGCCAGCGGGGACAGGCCCAATTCACCCCTCCACTTT.